A single sample gave rise to the 30 T cell receptor beta chains below, sequenced in a study of T-cell memory formation after mild COVID-19. TCRdb ran MiXCR on the 5' RACE reads and lists one entry per CDR3 protein. The data contain approximately 60,000 distinct CDR3 sequences, approximately 9% of them singletons. The sequencing sample was made of PBMCs or a T cell subset sorted from them (not recorded which). The receptors here all came from a young man who had mild COVID-19 (a few samples of this study predate the infection). Cell type and time point are not known.

This clonotype was seen ten or more times. The chain carries TRBV6-2 or TRBV6-3 and TRBJ2-7; TRBD2 might be the D (6 bases). Looked up from germline, CDR1 is MNHEY and CDR2 is SVGEGT. Trimming stripped 4 bases from V and 0 bases from J, with 13 bases between. The CDR3 spans 15 residues. CDR3 DNA sequence: TGTGCCAGCAGTTTAGGAGGAGCGGGCTCCTACGAGCAGTACGTC. Encoded protein: CASSLGGAGSYEQYV.

This chain joins TRBV4-1 and TRBJ2-7; a possible D gene is TRBD2 (6 bases). V lost 3 bases, J lost 7 bases, and 10 bases lay in between. Germline V gene sequence: CDR1 MGHRA, CDR2 YSYEKL. The CDR3 has 12 amino acids. The CDR3 DNA sequence: TGCGCCAGCAGCCAGCCCCGGGGGGAGCAGTACTTC. This encodes CASSQPRGEQYF.

The chain links TRBV29-1 to TRBJ1-2; D gene unclear. V was pared by 6 bases and J by 6 bases, with 11 bases between. Looked up from germline, CDR1 is SQVTM and CDR2 is ANQGSEA. The CDR3 totals 11 residues. The CDR3 here is CSVRPSNGYTF. CDR3 sequence (DNA): TGCAGCGTCCGCCCCAGCAATGGCTACACCTTC.

The genes are TRBV5-1 and TRBJ2-2; 8 nucleotides line up with TRBD2. Trimming removed 6 bases from V and 7 bases from J; junction bases left unmatched: 5. The CDR3 consists of 13 residues. Germline CDR1 reads SGHRS; CDR2 reads YFSETQ. The chain's CDR3 is CASTGGAGGELFF. The CDR3 DNA reads TGCGCCAGCACCGGGGGGGCCGGCGGGGAGCTGTTTTTT. The whole variable domain, remainder taken from reference TRBV5-1 and TRBJ2-2, is KAGVTQTPRYLIKTRGQQVTLSCSPISGHRSVSWYQQTPGQGLQFLFEYFSETQRNKGNFPGRFSGRQFSNSRSEMNVSTLELGDSALYLCASTGGAGGELFFGEGSRLTVL.

The chain recombines TRBV9 with TRBJ1-1, with TRBD1 matching over 7 bases. This CDR3 is built from 17 residues. Looked up from germline, CDR1 is SGDLS and CDR2 is YYNGEE. Unmatched junction bases numbered 14, after V lost 3 bases and J lost 3 bases. CDR3 coding DNA: TGTGCCAGCAGCGCCAACGTAGGGCCAGGGGGGGACACTGAAGCTTTCTTT. Its protein product is CASSANVGPGGDTEAFF.

This clonotype has a handful of counts. The chain employs TRBV6-2 or TRBV6-3 and TRBJ2-7, with TRBD1 matching over 7 bases. V trimming: 5 bases; J trimming: 4 bases; junction bases outside the gene matches: 11. CDR1 and CDR2 from the germline V gene are MNHEY and SVGEGT. The CDR3 is 15 amino acids. CDR3: CASSPRQGGIYEQYV. The DNA of the CDR3 is TGTGCCAGCAGTCCAAGACAGGGTGGTATATACGAGCAGTACGTC.

This clonotype was seen a few times. The chain recombines TRBV11-2 with TRBJ1-1; no reliable D call. V dropped 5 bases and J dropped 1 base, with 8 bases sitting between them. The CDR3 has 13 residues. CDR1 and CDR2 from the germline V gene are SGHAT and FQNNGV. The CDR3 nucleotides are TGTGCCAGCAGCACCACAAGGAACACTGAAGCTTTCTTT. As protein: CASSTTRNTEAFF.

The chain carries TRBV5-1 and TRBJ2-1; 7 bases are shared with TRBD2. CDR1 and CDR2 (germline): SGHRS, YFSETQ. This CDR3 has 14 amino acids. Losses at the gene ends were 7 bases for V and 5 bases for J; bases not matched to a gene: 9. The CDR3, as DNA: TGCGCCAGCGCCGATGCTAGCGGCCACAATGAGCAGTTCTTC. Translating it yields CASADASGHNEQFF.

V is TRBV12-3 or TRBV12-4 and J is TRBJ2-1; either TRBD1 or TRBD2 may supply D (5 bases each). V lost 5 bases and J lost 0, with 23 bases in between. The CDR3 loop spans 19 amino acids. CDR3 protein: CASSPARGVRSSSYNEQFF. The DNA of the CDR3 is TGTGCCAGCAGTCCCGCCAGAGGGGTTCGGTCGAGCTCCTACAATGAGCAGTTCTTC.

This clonotype was detected ten times or more. This chain uses TRBV4-3 with TRBJ2-1, with D perhaps TRBD2 (7 bases). Trimming stripped 3 bases from V and 8 bases from J, with 11 bases between. The CDR3 loop spans 13 amino acids. Germline values: CDR1 LGHNA, CDR2 YSLEER. The CDR3 is CASSQRGRDEQFF. In DNA, the CDR3 is TGCGCCAGCAGCCAGCGGGGGCGAGATGAGCAGTTCTTC.

In this sample, this clonotype turned up a few times. The chain carries TRBV7-9 and TRBJ2-5, with D perhaps matching TRBD1 or TRBD2 (6 bases each). V lost 4 bases and J lost 1, with 19 bases in between. The CDR3 has 17 residues. The germline gives CDR1 SEHNR, CDR2 FQNEAQ (reference sequence). CDR3 nucleotides: TGTGCCAGCAGCTCCCTCGGCCGGGGGCAGGGCCAAGAGACCCAGTACTTC. It specifies CASSSLGRGQGQETQYF.

This clonotype occurred a few times. The chain carries TRBV7-9 and TRBJ2-5; 8 positions agree with TRBD1. Trimming removed 5 bases from V and 5 bases from J; junction bases left unmatched: 10. The CDR3 is 15 residues long. Germline loops: CDR1 SEHNR, CDR2 FQNEAQ (reference sequence). This chain's CDR3 is CASSPWPRGHETQYF. The CDR3 coding sequence is TGTGCCAGCAGCCCCTGGCCCAGGGGGCACGAGACCCAGTACTTC.

This clonotype was picked up many times. The chain combines TRBV5-6 with TRBJ2-5; 14 nucleotides match TRBD2. CDR1 and CDR2 from the germline V gene are SGHDT and YYEEEE. Trimming cost V 3 bases and J 5 bases; bases outside gene matches: 3. The CDR3 spans 15 residues. DNA of the CDR3: TGTGCCAGCAGCTCTCGACTAGCGGGGGGGGAGACCCAGTACTTC. Amino acid sequence: CASSSRLAGGETQYF.

The V gene is TRBV12-3 or TRBV12-4, the J gene TRBJ1-3, with a possible D match to TRBD1 (5 bases). Trimming took off 1 base at V and 5 bases at J, with 12 bases between the two ends. This CDR3 is 15 amino acids long. CDR3 nucleotide sequence: TGTGCCAGCAGTTTAGTCGGGGGTTGGAGAAACACCATATATTTT. Translated: CASSLVGGWRNTIYF.

This clonotype was observed a handful of times. The rearrangement uses TRBV2 and TRBJ2-7; D not certain. CDR3 size: 13 residues. V shed 4 bases and J shed 3 bases, with 10 bases lying between them. Germline loops: CDR1 SNHLY, CDR2 FYNNEI. The DNA for the CDR3 is TGTGCCAGCAGTGTGCTTCAGATCTACGAGCAGTACTTC. Its translation: CASSVLQIYEQYF.

The chain couples TRBV7-8 to TRBJ1-3, with 7 bases fitting TRBD1. CDR3 length: 17 amino acids. Germline V CDR1 and CDR2: SGHVS, FQNEAQ. Trimming took 1 base from V and 4 from J; bases not matched to a gene: 10. CDR3 nucleotides: TGTGCCAGCAGCTTAGTTTCGGGACAGCCGCCGGGAAACACCATATATTTT. The encoded protein is CASSLVSGQPPGNTIYF.

J is TRBJ2-5 and V is TRBV6-2 or TRBV6-3; D not resolved. This CDR3 spans 14 amino acids. V was cut by 7 bases and J by 2 bases, with 14 bases left in between. Germline V lookup: CDR1 MNHEY, CDR2 SVGEGT. CDR3 sequence (DNA): TGTGCCAGCACCGCGTCGCCCTTTCAAGAGACCCAGTACTTC. Its translation is CASTASPFQETQYF.

The genes are TRBV12-3 or TRBV12-4 and TRBJ1-1; 7 nucleotides line up with TRBD1. The J segment lost 4 bases and the V segment lost 5 bases, leaving 4 bases of the junction unmatched. This CDR3 spans 13 amino acids. In DNA, the CDR3 is TGTGCCAGCAGTGCGACAGGGACCACTGAAGCTTTCTTT. Its translation is CASSATGTTEAFF.

The chain links TRBV18 to TRBJ1-3; 10 bases agree with TRBD1. The germline CDR1 and CDR2 sequences are KGHSH and LQKENI. The CDR3 consists of 16 residues. Losses at the gene ends were 4 bases for V and 3 bases for J; bases not matched to a gene: 6. CDR3 sequence reads: CASSRRQGADGNTIYF. The CDR3, as DNA: TGTGCCAGCTCACGGCGACAGGGGGCAGATGGAAACACCATATATTTT.

The chain couples TRBV24-1 to TRBJ2-7; D gene ambiguous. The V end lost 9 bases, the J end lost 3 bases, and 11 bases lay between the germline ends. Germline CDR1 KGHDR, CDR2 SFDVKD. CDR3 length: 12 residues. The CDR3 protein is CATLRPLYEQYF. In DNA form, the CDR3 reads TGTGCCACCCTGCGGCCGCTCTACGAGCAGTACTTC.

Concerning this clonotype: A much larger clone differs from this one at a single base, so this may be a read error. The chain combines TRBV11-2 with TRBJ2-3, with TRBD2 matching 7 bases. V was pared by 3 bases and J by 2 bases, with 5 bases of the junction left unmatched. The CDR3 contains 15 residues. Germline CDR1 reads SGHAT; CDR2 reads FQNNGV. CDR3 region: CASSFGLVFTDTQYF. CDR3 coding DNA: TGTGCCAGCAGCTTTGGACTAGTGTTCACAGATACGCAGTATTTT. Variable domain in full (rest from reference TRBV11-2 and TRBJ2-3): EAGVAQSPRYKIIEKRQSVAFWCNPISGHATLYWYQQILGQGPKLLIQFQNNGVVDDSQLPKDRFSAERLKGVDSTLKIQPAKLEDSAVYLCASSFGLVFTDTQYFGPGTRLTVL.

There are many counts of this clonotype. The V gene is TRBV7-2, the J gene TRBJ2-7; 7 bases match TRBD2. The junction had 7 bases not matched to a gene; V was cut back by 2 bases and J by 0 bases. The CDR3 extends over 16 amino acids. Germline CDR1 is SGHTA and CDR2 is FQGNSA. This CDR3 reads CASSLMLGDYSYEQYF. The CDR3 DNA reads as TGTGCCAGCAGCTTAATGTTAGGGGACTACTCCTACGAGCAGTACTTC. The whole variable domain, filled in from reference TRBV7-2 and TRBJ2-7, reads GAGVSQSPSNKVTEKGKDVELRCDPISGHTALYWYRQSLGQGLEFLIYFQGNSAPDKSGLPSDRFSAERTGGSVSTLTIQRTQQEDSAVYLCASSLMLGDYSYEQYFGPGTRLTVT.

The CDR3 DNA follows: TGTGCCAGCAGCCCCCCGGGGACTGAAGCTTTCTTT. It translates to CASSPPGTEAFF. The chain uses TRBV3-1 and TRBJ1-1; D not certain. From germline, CDR1 is LGHDT and CDR2 YNNKEL (reference sequence). Between the trimmed V and J ends, which lost 4 bases and 5 bases, there was a span of 8 bases. CDR3 length: 12 amino acids.

This clonotype has only a few counts. The chain uses TRBV12-3 or TRBV12-4 and TRBJ2-3, with D tentatively TRBD1 (6 bases). The CDR3 runs to 14 residues. The V and J ends lost 6 bases and 4 bases respectively, with 14 bases between them. In DNA, the CDR3 is TGTGCCAGCAGCCCAACAGGGATCCCAGATACGCAGTATTTT. Protein product: CASSPTGIPDTQYF.

The chain couples TRBV5-1 to TRBJ2-3; TRBD2 matches at 7 bases. The germline CDR1 and CDR2 sequences are SGHRS and YFSETQ. V gave up 7 bases and J gave up 0 bases; unmatched junction bases: 8. CDR3 length equals 15 residues. CDR3 in DNA: TGCGCCAGCCTAATGAGCGGGGCTAGCACAGATACGCAGTATTTT. Translated, it gives CASLMSGASTDTQYF.

This clonotype was seen more than once but under ten times. The chain combines TRBV4-3 with TRBJ2-1; D is possibly TRBD1 (6 bases). Trimming took off 3 bases at V and 1 base at J, with 13 bases between the two ends. The CDR3 contains 16 residues. CDR1 and CDR2 (germline): LGHNA, YSLEER. This chain's CDR3 is CASSHADRISYNEQFF. CDR3 nucleotides: TGCGCCAGCAGCCATGCGGACAGAATTTCCTACAATGAGCAGTTCTTC.

This chain connects TRBV7-8 to TRBJ2-4, with D unclear. Germline assignment: CDR1 SGHVS and CDR2 FQNEAQ. The V and J ends lost 3 bases and 11 bases respectively, with 17 bases between them. The CDR3 has 14 amino acids. The CDR3 sequence: CASSFEPTLGLQYF. The CDR3 coding sequence is TGTGCCAGCAGCTTCGAACCGACCCTGGGCCTTCAGTACTTC.

There are many counts of this clonotype. The J gene is TRBJ2-4, the V gene TRBV5-1; 7 nucleotides line up with TRBD1. The CDR3 has 14 amino acids. V lost 1 base and J lost 8; bases outside the gene matches: 6. Germline values: CDR1 SGHRS, CDR2 YFSETQ. The CDR3 nucleotides read TGCGCCAGCAGCTTGTCCAGGGGGTCGGACATTCAGTACTTC. The encoded protein is CASSLSRGSDIQYF.

This clonotype occurred a few times. The CDR3 is CASSPQAGVYNEQFF. CDR3 coding DNA: TGTGCCAGCAGCCCCCAAGCGGGGGTGTACAATGAGCAGTTCTTC. The chain links TRBV12-3 or TRBV12-4 to TRBJ2-1, with 8 bases fitting TRBD2. V lost 6 bases, J lost 4 bases, and 8 bases stayed unmatched. The CDR3 covers 15 residues.

V gene TRBV11-2 combines with J gene TRBJ1-5, with 7 bases aligning to TRBD1. Trimming removed 6 bases from V and 5 bases from J; junction bases left unmatched: 10. The CDR3 loop spans 15 amino acids. Germline V gives CDR1 SGHAT, CDR2 FQNNGV. CDR3 region: CASSSRGGQHQPQHF. The CDR3 coding sequence is TGTGCCAGCAGTTCCCGGGGGGGACAGCATCAGCCCCAGCATTTT.